These 7 T cell receptor beta chains originate from one sample sequenced in a study of T cell changes during pregnancy in multiple sclerosis. The data were produced by immunoSEQ multiplex PCR, yet TCRdb's version contains in-frame clones alone and is incomplete. Of 84,000 or so clones listed, around 94% were seen once; the top ten hold roughly 0.81%. Sample: peripheral blood, taken in the third trimester of pregnancy. The origin of the receptors is a female donor with multiple sclerosis, enrolled in a pregnancy study.

V and J are TRBV7-9 and TRBJ2-7, with 12 bases that match TRBD1. The germline V gene has CDR1 SEHNR and CDR2 FQNEAQ (reference sequence). The J segment lost 7 bases and the V segment lost 4 bases, leaving 8 bases of the junction unmatched. The CDR3 spans 15 residues. CDR3 loop: CASSSGGTGGLEQYF. CDR3 in DNA: TGTGCCAGCAGCTCCGGCGGGACAGGGGGCTTGGAGCAGTACTTC. Filled out from reference TRBV7-9 and TRBJ2-7, the complete variable domain reads DTGVSQNPRHKITKRGQNVTFRCDPISEHNRLYWYRQTLGQGPEFLTYFQNEAQLEKSRLLSDRFSAERPKGSFSTLEIQRTEQGDSAMYLCASSSGGTGGLEQYFGPGTRLTVT.

This clone was seen once. This sequence joins TRBV15 and TRBJ2-6, with 7 bases fitting TRBD1. Germline V gene sequence: CDR1 LNHNV, CDR2 YYDKDF (reference sequence). This CDR3 has 14 residues. J lost 1 base, V lost 9 bases, and 3 bases had no gene match. Here the CDR3 DNA reads TGTGCCACAAAGACAGGGTCTGGGGCCAACGTCCTGACTTTC. As protein: CATKTGSGANVLTF.

The sample holds one count of this clone. CDR3 residues: CASSLPPIYNEQFF. DNA of the CDR3: TGTGCCAGCAGCCTACCACCCATCTACAATGAGCAGTTCTTC. The chain carries TRBV5-8 and TRBJ2-1; D unresolved. Germline-derived CDR1 and CDR2 are SGHTS and YDEGEE. CDR3 size: 14 residues. The ends were cut back, 4 bases at V and 3 bases at J, with 11 bases in the middle.

The chain employs TRBV2 and TRBJ2-2; D is possibly TRBD2 (5 bases). In germline, CDR1 is SNHLY, CDR2 FYNNEI. The CDR3 totals 12 residues. Trimming took 7 bases from V and 5 from J, leaving 8 bases between them. CDR3: CASIRGTGELFF. For the CDR3, the DNA is TGTGCCAGCATCCGAGGGACCGGGGAGCTGTTTTTT.

This chain connects TRBV7-2 to TRBJ2-3, with a weak D call TRBD2 (6 bases). The V end was cut by 6 bases, the J end by 2 bases, with 12 bases between. The CDR3 consists of 14 residues. Germline V CDR1 and CDR2: SGHTA, FQGNSA. The CDR3: CASRRRGNTDTQYF. In nucleotides, the CDR3 is TGTGCCAGCAGACGTCGGGGGAACACAGATACGCAGTATTTT.

The V and J genes are TRBV11-2 and TRBJ2-2; a possible D gene is TRBD1 (6 bases). Trimming left V 3 bases short and J 6 bases short, with 14 bases between. Per the germline V gene, CDR1 is SGHAT and CDR2 is FQNNGV. The CDR3 length is 15 residues. CDR3 sequence (DNA): TGTGCCAGCAGCTTCAACAGGGCCCCGGCCGGGGAGCTGTTTTTT. This sequence encodes CASSFNRAPAGELFF.

The chain is built from TRBV5-4 and TRBJ2-1; 8 nucleotides match TRBD2. Germline CDR1 reads SGHNT; CDR2 reads YYREEE (reference sequence). The CDR3 loop spans 16 amino acids. Trimming removed 3 bases from V and 0 bases from J; junction bases left unmatched: 5. CDR3 in DNA: TGTGCCAGCAGCTCGGGGAGCGGGAGCTCCTACAATGAGCAGTTCTTC. Its translation is CASSSGSGSSYNEQFF.